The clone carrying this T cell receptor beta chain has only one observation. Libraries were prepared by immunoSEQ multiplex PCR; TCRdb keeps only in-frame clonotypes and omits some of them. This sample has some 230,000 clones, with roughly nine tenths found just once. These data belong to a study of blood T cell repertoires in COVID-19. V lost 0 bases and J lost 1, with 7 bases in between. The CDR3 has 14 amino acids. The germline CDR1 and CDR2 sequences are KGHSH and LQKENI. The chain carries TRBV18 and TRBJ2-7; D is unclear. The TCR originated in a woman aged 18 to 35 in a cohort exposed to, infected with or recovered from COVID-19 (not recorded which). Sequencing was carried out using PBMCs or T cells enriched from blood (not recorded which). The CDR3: CASSPPARSYEQYF. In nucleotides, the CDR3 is TGTGCCAGCTCACCACCCGCCAGGTCCTACGAGCAGTACTTC.